The 6 T cell receptor beta chains given below trace back to one sample, sequenced in a study of T cell responses to AZD1222 COVID-19 vaccine (dated by TCRdb to the early 2020s). The sample's time point label is to be understood as: about 28 days (+/-7) after the second vaccine dose. Library creation used the immunoSEQ multiplex PCR assay. TCRdb stores this immuneACCESS table with in-frame sequences only. Part of the clones is absent; in the studies checked, under half of the shortfall reflects unresolved V genes, and no reason is known for the rest. The sample table contains 150,000 to 200,000 clones; only one count was recorded for approximately 93% of them. The top ten clonotypes cover more than 0.9% of the sample. The material was peripheral blood, obtained 28 days after the second AZD1222 dose. All receptors derive from an adult who received the AZD1222 COVID-19 vaccine.

The J gene is TRBJ1-1, the V gene TRBV7-9; 7 nucleotides agree with TRBD1. From germline, CDR1 is SEHNR and CDR2 FQNEAQ (reference sequence). The CDR3 spans 15 residues. V lost 7 bases, J lost 6 bases, and 14 bases stayed unmatched. In nucleotides, the CDR3 is TGTGCCAGCATACCTTCGGGGGTCGGACAGGCTGAAGCTTTCTTT. It specifies CASIPSGVGQAEAFF.

This clone was counted a single time. The chain is built from TRBV21-1 and TRBJ1-6. TRBV21-1 has pseudogene status. This CDR3 region has 17 residues. CDR3 residues: CASSKRGPGPHNSPLHF. The CDR3 DNA follows: TGTGCCAGCAGCAAAAGGGGTCCGGGACCTCATAATTCACCCCTCCACTTT.

This clone has a single count. The gene calls are TRBV10-1 and TRBJ2-5; 7 positions match TRBD1. CDR3 length: 13 residues. Trimming removed 5 bases from V and 5 bases from J; junction bases left unmatched: 5. Germline CDR1 is WNHNN and CDR2 is SYGVQD (reference sequence). For the CDR3, the DNA is TGCGCCAGCAGTAAGGACAGGAGGGAGACCCAGTACTTC. Amino acid sequence: CASSKDRRETQYF.

The rearrangement uses TRBV28 and TRBJ1-5, with 10 bases identical to TRBD1. The CDR3 loop spans 14 amino acids. Losses at the gene ends were 5 bases for V and 7 bases for J; bases not matched to a gene: 5. Germline CDR1 MDHEN, CDR2 SYDVKM. CDR3 amino acids: CASSPDRGWQPQHF. DNA for the CDR3: TGTGCCAGCAGTCCGGACAGGGGGTGGCAGCCCCAGCATTTT.

J is TRBJ2-1 and V is TRBV10-3; possibly TRBD2 for D (6 bases). The CDR3 has 13 amino acids. Germline CDR1 and CDR2: ENHRY and SYGVKD. Trimming took 1 base from V and 8 from J, leaving 9 bases between them. CDR3 residues: CAISEYGGDEQFF. CDR3 DNA sequence: TGTGCCATCAGTGAGTACGGGGGTGATGAGCAGTTCTTC.

J is TRBJ2-4 and V is TRBV10-3; no clear D. CDR1 and CDR2 (germline): ENHRY, SYGVKD. The germline V and J ends were trimmed by 0 bases and 0 bases, with 9 bases remaining between them. The CDR3 length is 16 residues. The CDR3, as DNA: TGTGCCATCAGTGAGTCTGTTATTCTAGCCAAAAACATTCAGTACTTC. Translated: CAISESVILAKNIQYF.